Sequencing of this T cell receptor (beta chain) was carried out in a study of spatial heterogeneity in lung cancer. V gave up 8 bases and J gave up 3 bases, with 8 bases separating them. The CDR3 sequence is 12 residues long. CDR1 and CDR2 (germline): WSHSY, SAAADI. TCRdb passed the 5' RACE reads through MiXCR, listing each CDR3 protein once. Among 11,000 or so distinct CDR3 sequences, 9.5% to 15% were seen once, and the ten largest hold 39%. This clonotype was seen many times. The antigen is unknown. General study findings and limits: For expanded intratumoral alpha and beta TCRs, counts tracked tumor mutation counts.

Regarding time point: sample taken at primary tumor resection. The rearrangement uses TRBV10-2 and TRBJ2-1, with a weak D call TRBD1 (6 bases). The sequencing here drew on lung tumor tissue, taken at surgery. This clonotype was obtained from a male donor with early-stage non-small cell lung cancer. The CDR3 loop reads CASEGVYNEQFF. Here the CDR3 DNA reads TGCGCCAGCGAGGGGGTCTACAATGAGCAGTTCTTC.